Below are 8 T cell receptor beta chains sequenced from a single sample in a study of technical replicates of blood from several donors. Produced via immunoSEQ multiplex PCR; TCRdb's table is partial and in-frame only. The repertoire holds about 76,000 clones, with 90% to 95% as singletons. Sequencing used T cells isolated from PBMCs. Every receptor here comes from a human donor in good health.

This clone is a singleton in its sample. The V call is TRBV6-6, the J call TRBJ1-5; 7 bases agree with TRBD1. The CDR3 has 14 residues. CDR1 and CDR2 (germline): MNHNY, SVGAGI (reference sequence). J was trimmed by 4 bases and V by 6 bases; bases with no gene match: 6. This CDR3 is CASRDGQANQPQHF. The DNA for the CDR3 is TGTGCCAGCAGAGACGGACAGGCTAATCAGCCCCAGCATTTT.

The chain recombines TRBV6-5 with TRBJ1-2; tentatively, D is TRBD1 (5 bases). With 5 bases removed from V and 4 bases from J, the gap between germline ends came to 8 bases. The germline gives CDR1 MNHEY, CDR2 SVGAGI. CDR3 size: 12 residues. The CDR3 sequence is CASSRTPYGYTF. The CDR3 bases are TGTGCCAGCAGTCGGACACCCTATGGCTACACCTTC.

The chain joins TRBV7-8 to TRBJ2-2, with D perhaps TRBD2 (6 bases). V lost 5 bases, J lost 8 bases, and 15 bases lay in between. There are 14 residues in the CDR3. CDR1 SGHVS and CDR2 FQNEAQ come from the germline V gene. The CDR3 DNA reads TGTGCCAGCAGCGGAACCCGGGGGAAAGGGGAGCTGTTTTTT. It specifies CASSGTRGKGELFF.

V gene TRBV18 combines with J gene TRBJ2-7; 7 bases are shared with TRBD1. Germline trimming cut 4 bases from V and 7 bases from J; bases unmatched to any gene: 10. There are 14 residues in the CDR3. Germline CDR1 reads KGHSH; CDR2 reads LQKENI. CDR3 region: CASSQGTAAREQYF. The CDR3 DNA follows: TGTGCCAGCTCACAAGGGACAGCCGCTCGGGAGCAGTACTTC.

The rearrangement uses TRBV4-2 and TRBJ2-7; TRBD2 aligns across 10 bases. CDR3 length: 16 residues. V gave up 1 base and J gave up 3 bases; unmatched junction bases: 6. Germline V gene lookup returns CDR1 LGHNA and CDR2 YNFKEQ. Here the CDR3 reads CASSQAQAGGDYEQYF. The CDR3 bases are TGTGCCAGCAGCCAAGCACAAGCGGGAGGGGACTACGAGCAGTACTTC.

The rearrangement joins TRBV11-2 to TRBJ2-1; 11 bases line up with TRBD2. Germline lookup yields CDR1 SGHAT and CDR2 FQNNGV. V shed 5 bases and J 3 bases; nucleotides not matched to a gene: 3. This CDR3 region has 15 residues. The CDR3 coding sequence is TGTGCCAGCAGCGAGGGACTAGCGGACTACAATGAGCAGTTCTTC. The encoded protein is CASSEGLADYNEQFF. The full variable domain, rest sourced from reference TRBV11-2 and TRBJ2-1, is EAGVAQSPRYKIIEKRQSVAFWCNPISGHATLYWYQQILGQGPKLLIQFQNNGVVDDSQLPKDRFSAERLKGVDSTLKIQPAKLEDSAVYLCASSEGLADYNEQFFGPGTRLTVL.

The chain joins TRBV10-1 to TRBJ1-1, with a weak D call TRBD1 (5 bases). This CDR3 is 15 amino acids long. V lost 4 bases to trimming and J lost 3 bases, with 15 bases between them. Germline V CDR1 and CDR2: WNHNN, SYGVQD (reference sequence). This chain's CDR3 is CASSVGGGVYTEAFF. The CDR3 DNA reads TGCGCCAGCAGTGTCGGCGGGGGAGTGTACACTGAAGCTTTCTTT.

The rearrangement joins TRBV9 to TRBJ2-2; D is unclear. Germline V gives CDR1 SGDLS, CDR2 YYNGEE. The CDR3 is made up of 15 amino acids. Trimming pared 0 bases from V and 1 base from J, leaving 7 bases between. DNA for the CDR3: TGTGCCAGCAGCGTAGGGCGGCGGAACACCGGGGAGCTGTTTTTT. Translated, it gives CASSVGRRNTGELFF.